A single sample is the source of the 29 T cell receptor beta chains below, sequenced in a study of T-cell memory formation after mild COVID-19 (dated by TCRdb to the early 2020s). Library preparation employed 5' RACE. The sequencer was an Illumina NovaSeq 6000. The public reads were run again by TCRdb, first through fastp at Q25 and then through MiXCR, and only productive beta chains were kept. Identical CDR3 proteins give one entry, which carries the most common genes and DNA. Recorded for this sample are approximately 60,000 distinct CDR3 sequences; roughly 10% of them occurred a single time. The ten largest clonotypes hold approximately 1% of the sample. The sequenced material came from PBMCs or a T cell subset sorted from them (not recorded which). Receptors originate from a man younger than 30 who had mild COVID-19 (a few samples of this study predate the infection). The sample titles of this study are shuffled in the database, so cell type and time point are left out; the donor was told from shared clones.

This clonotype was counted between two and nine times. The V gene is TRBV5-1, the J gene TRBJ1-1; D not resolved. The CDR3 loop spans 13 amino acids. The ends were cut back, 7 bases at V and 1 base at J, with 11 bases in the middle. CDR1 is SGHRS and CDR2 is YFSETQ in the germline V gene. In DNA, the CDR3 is TGCGCCAGCCGAACGGAACCGAACACTGAAGCTTTCTTT. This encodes CASRTEPNTEAFF.

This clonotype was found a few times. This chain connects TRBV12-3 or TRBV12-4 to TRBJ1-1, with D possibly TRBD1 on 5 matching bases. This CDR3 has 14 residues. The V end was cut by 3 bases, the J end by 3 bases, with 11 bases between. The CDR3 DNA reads TGTGCCAGCAGTTTTGTAGGGGTTGACACTGAAGCTTTCTTT. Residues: CASSFVGVDTEAFF.

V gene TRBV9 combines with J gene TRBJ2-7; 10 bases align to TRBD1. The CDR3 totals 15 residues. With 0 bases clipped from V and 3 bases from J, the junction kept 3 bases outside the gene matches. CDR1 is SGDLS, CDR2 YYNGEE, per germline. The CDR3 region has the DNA TGTGCCAGCAGCGTAGGAGGACAGGGGGACTACGAGCAGTACTTC. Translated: CASSVGGQGDYEQYF. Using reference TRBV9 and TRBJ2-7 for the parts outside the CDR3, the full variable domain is DSGVTQTPKHLITATGQRVTLRCSPRSGDLSVYWYQQSLDQGLQFLIQYYNGEERAKGNILERFSAQQFPDLHSELNLSSLELGDSALYFCASSVGGQGDYEQYFGPGTRLTVT.

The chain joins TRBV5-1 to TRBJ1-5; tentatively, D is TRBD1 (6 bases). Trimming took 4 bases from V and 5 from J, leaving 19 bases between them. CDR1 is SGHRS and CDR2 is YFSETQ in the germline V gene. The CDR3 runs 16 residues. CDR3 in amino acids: CASSPLPTGTYQPQHF. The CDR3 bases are TGCGCCAGCAGCCCCCTCCCGACAGGTACTTATCAGCCCCAGCATTTT.

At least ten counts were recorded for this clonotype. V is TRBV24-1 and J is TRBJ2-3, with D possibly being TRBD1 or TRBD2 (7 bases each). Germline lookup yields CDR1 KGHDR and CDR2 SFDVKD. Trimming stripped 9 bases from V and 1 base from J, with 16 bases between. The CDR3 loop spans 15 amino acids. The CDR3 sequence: CATSHGGTGTDTQYF. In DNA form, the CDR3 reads TGTGCCACCTCCCACGGGGGGACAGGCACAGATACGCAGTATTTT.

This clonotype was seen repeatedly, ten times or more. CDR3 region: CASSLEAASGTQYF. In nucleotides, the CDR3 is TGCGCCAGCAGCTTGGAAGCGGCCTCGGGGACCCAGTACTTC. The chain recombines TRBV5-1 with TRBJ2-5; D is possibly TRBD2 (5 bases). V lost 0 bases and J lost 7, with 13 bases in between. Germline V gives CDR1 SGHRS, CDR2 YFSETQ. There are 14 residues in the CDR3.

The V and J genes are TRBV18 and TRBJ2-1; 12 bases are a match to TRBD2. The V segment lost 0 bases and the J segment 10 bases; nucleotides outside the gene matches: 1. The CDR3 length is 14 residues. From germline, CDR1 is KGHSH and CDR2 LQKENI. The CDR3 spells CASSPPGLAGEQFF. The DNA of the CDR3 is TGTGCCAGCTCACCACCTGGACTAGCGGGGGAGCAGTTCTTC.

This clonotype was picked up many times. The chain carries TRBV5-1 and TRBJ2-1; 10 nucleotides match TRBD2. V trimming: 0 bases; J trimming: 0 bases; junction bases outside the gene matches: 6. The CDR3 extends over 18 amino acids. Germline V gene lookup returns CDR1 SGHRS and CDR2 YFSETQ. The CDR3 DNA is TGCGCCAGCAGCTTGGGTAGCGGGGGGCCCCCCTCCTACAATGAGCAGTTCTTC. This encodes CASSLGSGGPPSYNEQFF.

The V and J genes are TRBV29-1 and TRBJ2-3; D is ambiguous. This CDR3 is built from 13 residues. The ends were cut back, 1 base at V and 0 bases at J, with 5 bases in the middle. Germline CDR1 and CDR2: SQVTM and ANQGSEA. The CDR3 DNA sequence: TGCAGCGTTGAAGGTGATAGCACAGATACGCAGTATTTT. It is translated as CSVEGDSTDTQYF.

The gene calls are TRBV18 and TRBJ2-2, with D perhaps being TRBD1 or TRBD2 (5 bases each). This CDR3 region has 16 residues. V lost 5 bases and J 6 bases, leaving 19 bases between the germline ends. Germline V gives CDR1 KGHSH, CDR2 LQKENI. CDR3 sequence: CASSTSGTLAPGELFF. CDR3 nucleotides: TGTGCCAGCTCAACCTCCGGGACCCTAGCCCCCGGGGAGCTGTTTTTT.

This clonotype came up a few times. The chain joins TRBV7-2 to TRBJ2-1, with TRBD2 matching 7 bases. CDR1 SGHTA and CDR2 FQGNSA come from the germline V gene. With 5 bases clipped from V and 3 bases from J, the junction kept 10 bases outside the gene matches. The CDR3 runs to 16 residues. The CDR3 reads CASSNGGSSFYNEQFF. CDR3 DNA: TGTGCCAGCAGCAACGGGGGGTCCTCCTTCTACAATGAGCAGTTCTTC.

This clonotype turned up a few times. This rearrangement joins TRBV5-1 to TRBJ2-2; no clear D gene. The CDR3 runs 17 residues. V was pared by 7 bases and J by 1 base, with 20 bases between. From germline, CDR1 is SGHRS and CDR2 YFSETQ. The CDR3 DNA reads TGCGCCAGCTACGAAAAGAGGTCGAATTGGAACACCGGGGAGCTGTTTTTT. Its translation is CASYEKRSNWNTGELFF. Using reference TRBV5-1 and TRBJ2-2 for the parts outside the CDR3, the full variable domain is KAGVTQTPRYLIKTRGQQVTLSCSPISGHRSVSWYQQTPGQGLQFLFEYFSETQRNKGNFPGRFSGRQFSNSRSEMNVSTLELGDSALYLCASYEKRSNWNTGELFFGEGSRLTVL.

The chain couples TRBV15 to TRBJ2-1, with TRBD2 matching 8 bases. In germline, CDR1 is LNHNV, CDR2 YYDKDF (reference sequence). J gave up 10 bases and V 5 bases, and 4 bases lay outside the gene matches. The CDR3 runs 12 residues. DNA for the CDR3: TGTGCCACCAGCCTAACTAGCGGAGAGCAGTTCTTC. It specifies CATSLTSGEQFF. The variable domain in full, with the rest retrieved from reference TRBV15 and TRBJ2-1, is DAMVIQNPRYQVTQFGKPVTLSCSQTLNHNVMYWYQQKSSQAPKLLFHYYDKDFNNEADTPDNFQSRRPNTSFCFLDIRSPGLGDTAMYLCATSLTSGEQFFGPGTRLTVL.

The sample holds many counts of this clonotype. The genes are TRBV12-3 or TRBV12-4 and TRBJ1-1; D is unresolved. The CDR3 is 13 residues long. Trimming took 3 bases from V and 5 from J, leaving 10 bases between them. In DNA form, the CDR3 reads TGTGCCAGCAGTTTCCGGGTAGGGACTGAAGCTTTCTTT. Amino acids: CASSFRVGTEAFF.

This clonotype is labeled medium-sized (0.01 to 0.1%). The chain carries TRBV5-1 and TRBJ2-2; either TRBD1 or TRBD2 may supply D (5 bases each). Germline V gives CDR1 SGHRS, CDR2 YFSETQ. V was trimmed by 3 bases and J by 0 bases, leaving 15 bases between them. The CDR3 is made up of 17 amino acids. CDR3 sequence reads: CASSSNGANANTGELFF. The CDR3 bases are TGCGCCAGCAGCTCGAACGGGGCTAACGCGAACACCGGGGAGCTGTTTTTT.

The CDR3 here is CSARGFPGQGQGFSYEQYV. Written as DNA, the CDR3 is TGCAGTGCTAGAGGGTTTCCGGGACAGGGTCAGGGGTTCTCCTACGAGCAGTACGTC. The chain links TRBV20-1 to TRBJ2-7; 9 bases match TRBD1. Germline loops: CDR1 DFQATT, CDR2 SNEGSKA (reference sequence). This CDR3 comprises 19 residues. Trimming cost V 1 base and J 0 bases; bases outside gene matches: 16.

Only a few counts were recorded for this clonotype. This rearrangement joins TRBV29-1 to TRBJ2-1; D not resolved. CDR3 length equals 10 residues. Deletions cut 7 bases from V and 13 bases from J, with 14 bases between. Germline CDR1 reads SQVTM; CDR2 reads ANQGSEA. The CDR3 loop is CSAALRAQFF. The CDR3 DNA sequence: TGCAGCGCCGCGTTGAGAGCTCAGTTCTTC.

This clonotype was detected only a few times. The CDR3 reads CASSFTTQGPLHF. CDR3 coding DNA: TGTGCCAGCAGCTTCACCACCCAGGGCCCCCTCCACTTT. The chain employs TRBV7-9 and TRBJ1-6; maybe TRBD1 (5 bases). Germline V lookup: CDR1 SEHNR, CDR2 FQNEAQ (reference sequence). This CDR3 spans 13 amino acids. V was clipped by 3 bases and J by 13 bases, with 13 bases between them.

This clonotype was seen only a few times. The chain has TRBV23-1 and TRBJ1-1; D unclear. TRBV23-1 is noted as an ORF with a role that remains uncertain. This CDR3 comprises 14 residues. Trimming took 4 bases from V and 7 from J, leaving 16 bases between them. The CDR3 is CASSPYTGFSEAFF. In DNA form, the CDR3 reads TGCGCCAGCAGTCCGTACACGGGGTTCAGTGAAGCTTTCTTT.

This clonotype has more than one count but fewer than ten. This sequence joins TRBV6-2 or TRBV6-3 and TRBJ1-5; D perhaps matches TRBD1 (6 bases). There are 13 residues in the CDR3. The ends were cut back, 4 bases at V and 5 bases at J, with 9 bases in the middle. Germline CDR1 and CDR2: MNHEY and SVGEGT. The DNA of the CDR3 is TGTGCCAGCAGTTGGACAGACCATCAGCCCCAGCATTTT. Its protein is CASSWTDHQPQHF.

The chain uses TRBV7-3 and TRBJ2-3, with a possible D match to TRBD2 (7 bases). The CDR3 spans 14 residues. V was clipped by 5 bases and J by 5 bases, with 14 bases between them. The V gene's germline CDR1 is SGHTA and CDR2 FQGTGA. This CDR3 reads CASSETGGLDTQYF. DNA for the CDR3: TGTGCCAGCAGCGAAACGGGGGGCCTAGATACGCAGTATTTT.

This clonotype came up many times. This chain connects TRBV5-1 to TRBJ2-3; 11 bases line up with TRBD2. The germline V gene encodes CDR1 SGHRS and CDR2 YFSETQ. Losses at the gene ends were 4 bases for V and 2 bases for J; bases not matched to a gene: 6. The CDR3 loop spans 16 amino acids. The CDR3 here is CASSQISGGATDTQYF. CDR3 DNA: TGCGCCAGCAGCCAAATTAGCGGGGGGGCCACAGATACGCAGTATTTT.

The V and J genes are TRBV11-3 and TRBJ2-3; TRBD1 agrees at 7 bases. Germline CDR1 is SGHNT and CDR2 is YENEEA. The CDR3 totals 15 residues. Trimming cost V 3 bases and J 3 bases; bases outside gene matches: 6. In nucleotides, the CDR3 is TGTGCCAGCAGCTTTTTTTCAGGGGGTACAGATACGCAGTATTTT. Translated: CASSFFSGGTDTQYF.

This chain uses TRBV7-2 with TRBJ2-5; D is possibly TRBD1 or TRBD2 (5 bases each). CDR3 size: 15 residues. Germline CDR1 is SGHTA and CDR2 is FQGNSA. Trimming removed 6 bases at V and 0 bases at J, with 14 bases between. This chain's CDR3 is CASSVSGQYQETQYF. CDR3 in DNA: TGTGCCAGCAGTGTATCGGGGCAGTACCAAGAGACCCAGTACTTC. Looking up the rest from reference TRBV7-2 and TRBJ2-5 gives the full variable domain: GAGVSQSPSNKVTEKGKDVELRCDPISGHTALYWYRQSLGQGLEFLIYFQGNSAPDKSGLPSDRFSAERTGGSVSTLTIQRTQQEDSAVYLCASSVSGQYQETQYFGPGTRLLVL.

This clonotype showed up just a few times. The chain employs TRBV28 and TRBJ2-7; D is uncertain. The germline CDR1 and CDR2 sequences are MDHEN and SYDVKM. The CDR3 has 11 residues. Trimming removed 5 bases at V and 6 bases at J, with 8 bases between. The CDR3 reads CASSSPGEQYV. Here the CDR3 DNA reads TGTGCCAGCAGTAGCCCGGGCGAGCAGTACGTC.

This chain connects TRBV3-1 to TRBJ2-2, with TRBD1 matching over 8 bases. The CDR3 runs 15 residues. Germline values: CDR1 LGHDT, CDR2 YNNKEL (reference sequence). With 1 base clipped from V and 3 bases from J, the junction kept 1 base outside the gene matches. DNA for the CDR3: TGTGCCAGCAGCCAAGGGACAGGGTACACCGGGGAGCTGTTTTTT. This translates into CASSQGTGYTGELFF.

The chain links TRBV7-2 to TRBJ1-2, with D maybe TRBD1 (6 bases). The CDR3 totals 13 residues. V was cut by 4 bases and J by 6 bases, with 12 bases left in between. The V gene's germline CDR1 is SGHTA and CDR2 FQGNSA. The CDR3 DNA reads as TGTGCCAGCAGCTCTCTCCCAGGGGATGGCTACACCTTC. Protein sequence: CASSSLPGDGYTF.

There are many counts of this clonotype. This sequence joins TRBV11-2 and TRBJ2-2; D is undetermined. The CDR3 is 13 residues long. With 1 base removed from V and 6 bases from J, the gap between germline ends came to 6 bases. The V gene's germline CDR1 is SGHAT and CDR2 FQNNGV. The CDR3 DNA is TGTGCCAGCAGCTTAGTTGCGCCCGGGGAGCTGTTTTTT. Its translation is CASSLVAPGELFF.

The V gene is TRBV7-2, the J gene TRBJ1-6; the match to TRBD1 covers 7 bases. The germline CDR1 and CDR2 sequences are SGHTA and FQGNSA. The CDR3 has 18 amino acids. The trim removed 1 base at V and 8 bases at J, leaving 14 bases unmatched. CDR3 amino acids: CASSLGVRQGVLHSPLHF. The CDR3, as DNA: TGTGCCAGCAGCTTAGGCGTGCGGCAGGGGGTTCTACATTCACCCCTCCACTTT.